A selection of T cell receptor beta chains follows, all from one sample in a study of T cell repertoires in cytomegalovirus infection. TCRdb re-analysed the reads in MiXCR, keeping a single row per CDR3 protein. This sample yields about 490,000 distinct CDR3 sequences, of which about 25% are seen a single time; around 14% belongs to the top ten. The sample consisted of PBMCs. These receptors were obtained from a human donor in good health (CMV status not recorded). Some clones in this sample may be carry-over from other donors' samples. Both conserved end residues are part of each CDR3. The order of the fields is D gene, clone size, V gene, J gene, CDR3 DNA, CDR3 protein. D genes are given only for firm matches. The size entry is marked missing in some rows and otherwise reads once, few, many or a size class.

TRBD2	many	TRBV7-9	TRBJ2-3	TGTGCCAGCAGCCTACAGCTAGCGGACTTCACAGATACGCAGTATTTT	CASSLQLADFTDTQYF
.	few	TRBV12-3/TRBV12-4	TRBJ2-7	TGTGCCAGCAGTTTAGATGGGGGACCCTACGAGCAGTACTTC	CASSLDGGPYEQYF
.	.	TRBV11-2	TRBJ1-3	TGTGCCAGCAGACTGAACCAGCGTCCTGGAAACACCATATATTTT	CASRLNQRPGNTIYF
.	many	TRBV7-2	TRBJ2-5	TGTGCCAGCAGCATCGGACAAAGGGTGGGGGAGACCCAGTACTTC	CASSIGQRVGETQYF
.	many	TRBV6-5	TRBJ1-3	TGTGCCAGCAGTTACAAGGGGGTCTCTGGAAACACCATATATTTT	CASSYKGVSGNTIYF
TRBD1	many	TRBV7-2	TRBJ2-5	TGTGCCAGCAGCCACGGACAGGCAGGGGAGACCCAGTACTTC	CASSHGQAGETQYF
.	.	TRBV3-1	TRBJ1-1	TGTGCCAGCAGCCAAGAGAGGGGGACTGAAGCTTTCTTT	CASSQERGTEAFF
.	.	TRBV30	TRBJ1-2	TGTGCCTGGAGGCAGGGCGCTAACTATGGCTACACCTTC	CAWRQGANYGYTF
.	few	TRBV13	TRBJ1-1	TGTGCCAGCAGCTTACAAGGCGGGCCTGACACTGAAGCTTTCTTT	CASSLQGGPDTEAFF
.	few	TRBV29-1	TRBJ1-2	TGCAGCGTTGTCAGGGACTATGGCTACACCTTC	CSVVRDYGYTF
.	few	TRBV7-9	TRBJ1-4	TGTGCCAGCAGCTTAACTAATGAAAAACTGTTTTTT	CASSLTNEKLFF
.	.	TRBV6-2/TRBV6-3	TRBJ1-5	TGTGCCAGCAGTTACGCTCAGAATAGCAATCAGCCCCAGCATTTT	CASSYAQNSNQPQHF
.	once	TRBV20-1	TRBJ2-3	TGCAGTGCTAGAGACGGGGCGGACACAGATACGCAGTATTTT	CSARDGADTDTQYF
.	.	TRBV6-2/TRBV6-3	TRBJ2-7	TGTGCCAGCAGTTACAGTAACTACAACTACGAGCAGTACTTC	CASSYSNYNYEQYF
.	.	TRBV9	TRBJ2-1	TGTGCCAGCAGCGCGTGGGAGCGGGTCAATGAGCAGTTCTTC	CASSAWERVNEQFF
.	.	TRBV12-3/TRBV12-4	TRBJ1-1	TGTGCCAGCAGTGTTGCCCAGGGGTGGACTGAAGCTTTCTTT	CASSVAQGWTEAFF
TRBD1	.	TRBV7-8	TRBJ2-7	TGTGCCAGCGCCATCCAGGGGGTCTACGAGCAGTACTTC	CASAIQGVYEQYF
TRBD2	few	TRBV10-3	TRBJ2-1	TGTGCCATCAGCGTCGTTAGCGGGAAGGGGTTCTTC	CAISVVSGKGFF
TRBD1	.	TRBV28	TRBJ1-5	TGTGCCAGCACTATTGGACAGGGCGATCAGCCCCAGCATTTT	CASTIGQGDQPQHF